Presented here are 29 T cell receptor beta chains from one specimen sequenced in a study of T cells in Graves' hyperthyroidism and ophthalmopathy. RNA transcripts were the template for amplifying TCR beta CDR3 regions. In the first-round RT-PCR of the TCR CDR3, the HTBI primer set was used. TCRdb ran MiXCR on the multiplex PCR reads and lists one entry per CDR3 protein. The sample comprises approximately 600,000 distinct CDR3 sequences, roughly 14% of which are singletons, and almost 6% rests with the top ten. Material: blood. The receptors derive from a woman aged 25 to 39 with Graves' hyperthyroidism that later progressed to Graves' ophthalmopathy.

There are many counts of this clonotype. The CDR3 nucleotides read TGTGCCAGCAGGAGTAACAGGGCCTACGAGCAGTACTTC. Its translation: CASRSNRAYEQYF. This chain links TRBV11-2 with TRBJ2-7, with D possibly being TRBD1 (6 bases). The CDR3 is made up of 13 amino acids. CDR1 and CDR2 (germline): SGHAT, FQNNGV. V was trimmed by 6 bases and J by 2 bases, leaving 11 bases between them.

The chain carries TRBV19 and TRBJ2-7; D possibly uses TRBD1 or TRBD2 (5 bases each). The CDR3 covers 15 residues. V lost 1 base, J lost 5 bases, and 15 bases lay in between. The germline V gene encodes CDR1 LNHDA and CDR2 SQIVND (reference sequence). CDR3 region: CASSIAGTDMDEQYF. The CDR3 DNA reads as TGTGCCAGTAGTATAGCCGGGACCGATATGGACGAGCAGTACTTC. Full variable domain (rest looked up from reference TRBV19 and TRBJ2-7): DGGITQSPKYLFRKEGQNVTLSCEQNLNHDAMYWYRQDPGQGLRLIYYSQIVNDFQKGDIAEGYSVSREKKESFPLTVTSAQKNPTAFYLCASSIAGTDMDEQYFGPGTRLTVT.

This clonotype was counted at least ten times. V is TRBV11-2 and J is TRBJ1-1, with D unclear. The V gene's germline CDR1 is SGHAT and CDR2 FQNNGV. This CDR3 has 11 residues. V was trimmed by 4 bases and J by 5 bases, leaving 5 bases between them. In DNA, the CDR3 is TGTGCCAGCAGCTCCGTTACTGAAGCTTTCTTT. This encodes CASSSVTEAFF.

This clonotype has at least ten counts. This chain connects TRBV3-1 to TRBJ1-1, with unresolved D. This CDR3 spans 14 amino acids. Germline loops: CDR1 LGHDT, CDR2 YNNKEL (reference sequence). V lost 0 bases and J 3 bases, leaving 8 bases between the germline ends. This chain's CDR3 is CASSQEAADTEAFF. The DNA of the CDR3 is TGTGCCAGCAGCCAAGAGGCTGCGGACACTGAAGCTTTCTTT.

This clonotype was found many times. The gene calls are TRBV20-1 and TRBJ1-4; possibly TRBD1 for D (5 bases). Germline V gene data show CDR1 as DFQATT and CDR2 as SNEGSKA (reference sequence). The CDR3 runs to 11 residues. V was clipped by 3 bases and J by 10 bases, with 9 bases between them. The DNA for the CDR3 is TGCAGTGCTAGGGAGGGGATAAAACTGTTTTTT. Translating it yields CSAREGIKLFF.

This clonotype was counted a few times. DNA of the CDR3: TGTGCCAGCAGCTTCGCCTCCGGGACAGGGTTTTATAATTCACCCCTCCACTTT. This sequence encodes CASSFASGTGFYNSPLHF. The V call is TRBV5-4, the J call TRBJ1-6, with TRBD1 identical over 9 bases. The CDR3 extends over 18 amino acids. Germline assignment: CDR1 SGHNT and CDR2 YYREEE (reference sequence). V gave up 2 bases and J gave up 4 bases; unmatched junction bases: 10.

This clonotype occurred many times. This chain connects TRBV20-1 to TRBJ2-3; D perhaps matches TRBD1 (5 bases). V lost 6 bases and J 10 bases, leaving 11 bases between the germline ends. The germline V gene has CDR1 DFQATT and CDR2 SNEGSKA (reference sequence). The CDR3 contains 10 residues. The CDR3, as DNA: TGCAGTGCAGCAGTAGGGGCGCAGTATTTT. Its protein product is CSAAVGAQYF.

The rearrangement joins TRBV20-1 to TRBJ1-2, with D uncertain. This CDR3 contains 12 residues. Germline assignment: CDR1 DFQATT and CDR2 SNEGSKA (reference sequence). Between the trimmed V and J ends, which lost 5 bases and 7 bases, there was a span of 14 bases. This CDR3 is CSAPMGIGGYTF. The CDR3 DNA reads TGCAGTGCTCCCATGGGGATAGGTGGCTACACCTTC.

This clonotype was seen at least ten times. The CDR3, as DNA: TGCAGTGCGCGGACTAGCGGGAAATACGAGCAGTACTTC. Translation: CSARTSGKYEQYF. The V and J genes are TRBV20-1 and TRBJ2-7; 12 positions agree with TRBD2. Trimming removed 6 bases from V and 4 bases from J; junction bases left unmatched: 4. Looked up from germline, CDR1 is DFQATT and CDR2 is SNEGSKA (reference sequence). The CDR3 is made up of 13 amino acids.

This clonotype came up many times. The chain uses TRBV20-1 and TRBJ2-1; TRBD2 aligns across 12 bases. J lost 7 bases, V lost 4 bases, and 14 bases had no gene match. The CDR3 spans 17 residues. Germline-derived CDR1 and CDR2 are DFQATT and SNEGSKA (reference sequence). CDR3 DNA sequence: TGCAGTGCTAACTCGCCCGACCGACTAGCGGGAGAGAATGAGCAGTTCTTC. This translates into CSANSPDRLAGENEQFF.

The chain couples TRBV2 to TRBJ1-4; no definite D call. The length of the CDR3 is 14 residues. The germline V and J ends were trimmed by 3 bases and 11 bases, with 16 bases remaining between them. CDR1 and CDR2 from the germline V gene are SNHLY and FYNNEI. CDR3 in DNA: TGTGCCAGCAGTGAGGGCGACCTCCTGTGGAAACTGTTTTTT. It yields the protein CASSEGDLLWKLFF.

For this clonotype: A read error is possible here, since a much larger clone lies one base away. The rearrangement joins TRBV2 to TRBJ1-5; weak D call: TRBD1 (5 bases). The germline V gene encodes CDR1 SNHLY and CDR2 FYNNEI. With 4 bases removed from V and 4 bases from J, the gap between germline ends came to 14 bases. This CDR3 is 15 amino acids long. CDR3 nucleotides: TGTGCCAGCAGTGGGGGCGCCTATAGGAATCAGCCCCAGCATTTT. It yields the protein CASSGGAYRNQPQHF. Combining the CDR3 with reference TRBV2 and TRBJ1-5 gives the whole variable domain EPEVTQTPSHQVTQMGQEVILRCVPISNHLYFYWYRQILGQKVEFLVSFYNNEISEKSEIFDDQFSVERPDGSNFTLKIRSTKLEDSAMYFCASSGGAYRNQPQHFGDGTRLSIL.

The sample holds many counts of this clonotype. The chain employs TRBV28 and TRBJ1-2; D may be TRBD1 (6 bases). The germline V gene encodes CDR1 MDHEN and CDR2 SYDVKM. The CDR3 is 16 residues long. V was clipped by 6 bases and J by 2 bases, with 19 bases between them. CDR3: CASSPGGAIPNYGYTF. CDR3 in DNA: TGTGCCAGCAGCCCGGGGGGGGCCATCCCAAACTATGGCTACACCTTC.

As for this clonotype: Mismatch with germline at one junction end may stem from a read error. The chain links TRBV7-3 to TRBJ1-1; 7 nucleotides align to TRBD1. The germline gives CDR1 SGHTA, CDR2 FQGTGA. This CDR3 is 14 amino acids long. The CDR3 loop reads CASSVGTANAEAFF. CDR3 nucleotide sequence: TGTGCCAGCAGCGTCGGGACAGCGAACGCTGAAGCTTTCTTT.

The chain combines TRBV19 with TRBJ2-7; possible D gene TRBD1, 6 bases. The CDR3 is 15 amino acids. V lost 4 bases to trimming and J lost 2 bases, with 15 bases between them. Germline CDR1 reads LNHDA; CDR2 reads SQIVND (reference sequence). In nucleotides, the CDR3 is TGTGCCAGTAGTAGGGGGCCCCTCAACACCTACGAGCAGTACTTC. This gives the protein CASSRGPLNTYEQYF.

The rearrangement joins TRBV19 to TRBJ2-1; D unclear. Looked up from germline, CDR1 is LNHDA and CDR2 is SQIVND (reference sequence). The CDR3 sequence is 15 residues long. V gave up 1 base and J gave up 0 bases, with 7 bases separating them. As DNA, the CDR3 is TGTGCCAGTAGTATAGGTAAAAGCTCCTACAATGAGCAGTTCTTC. This encodes CASSIGKSSYNEQFF.

V and J are TRBV19 and TRBJ1-4, with 10 bases fitting TRBD1. Germline CDR1 is LNHDA and CDR2 is SQIVND (reference sequence). The trim removed 4 bases at V and 5 bases at J, leaving 4 bases unmatched. The CDR3 covers 15 residues. CDR3 nucleotides: TGTGCCAGTAGTAAACCGGGACAGGGGAATGAAAAACTGTTTTTT. Protein: CASSKPGQGNEKLFF.

This clonotype was observed a single time. The J gene is TRBJ2-3, the V gene TRBV12-3 or TRBV12-4, with 10 bases identical to TRBD1. This CDR3 is 14 amino acids long. Trimming took 6 bases from V and 5 from J; bases not matched to a gene: 5. The CDR3 reads CASRRRTGGDTQYF. CDR3 in DNA: TGTGCCAGCAGGAGAAGGACAGGGGGAGATACGCAGTATTTT.

As to this clonotype: With a much larger clone just one base away, this may be a read error. The chain has TRBV9 and TRBJ2-3, with a possible D match to TRBD1 (6 bases). There are 15 residues in the CDR3. Germline CDR1 SGDLS, CDR2 YYNGEE. The CDR3 region is CPSSGQKAGADTQYF. The CDR3 DNA follows: TGTCCCAGCAGCGGTCAGAAAGCAGGGGCAGATACGCAGTATTTT. The complete variable domain, with remaining parts taken from reference TRBV9 and TRBJ2-3, reads DSGVTQTPKHLITATGQRVTLRCSPRSGDLSVYWYQQSLDQGLQFLIQYYNGEERAKGNILERFSAQQFPDLHSELNLSSLELGDSALYFCPSSGQKAGADTQYFGPGTRLTVL.

The gene calls are TRBV6-4 and TRBJ2-2, with 10 nucleotides matching TRBD2. In germline, CDR1 is MRHNA, CDR2 SNTAGT. Trimming at V came to 2 bases and at J to 6 bases, leaving 6 bases not matched to a gene. The CDR3 runs 16 residues. The CDR3 coding sequence is TGTGCCAGCAGTGACGAGCTAGCGGGAGCCCCCGGGGAGCTGTTTTTT. This codes for CASSDELAGAPGELFF.

This clonotype showed up many times. This CDR3 reads CASSPPRTGLDNEQFF. CDR3 DNA sequence: TGTGCCAGCTCACCACCGAGGACAGGCCTAGACAATGAGCAGTTCTTC. The gene calls are TRBV18 and TRBJ2-1; 7 nucleotides align to TRBD1. The CDR3 is made up of 16 amino acids. V lost 0 bases to trimming and J lost 5 bases; unmatched junction nucleotides: 7. Germline V gene data show CDR1 as KGHSH and CDR2 as LQKENI. The full variable domain, with the rest looked up from reference TRBV18 and TRBJ2-1, is NAGVMQNPRHLVRRRGQEARLRCSPMKGHSHVYWYRQLPEEGLKFMVYLQKENIIDESGMPKERFSAEFPKEGPSILRIQQVVRGDSAAYFCASSPPRTGLDNEQFFGPGTRLTVL.

This clonotype was detected many times. This chain uses TRBV11-3 with TRBJ2-1; D gene unclear. CDR1 SGHNT and CDR2 YENEEA come from the germline V gene. The V end lost 5 bases, the J end lost 9 bases, and 17 bases lay between the germline ends. The CDR3 consists of 14 residues. CDR3 DNA sequence: TGTGCCAGCAGCCCCCTTTGGAACTATCTTGAGCAGTTCTTC. It specifies CASSPLWNYLEQFF.

This clonotype showed up many times. The rearrangement joins TRBV30 to TRBJ1-1, with D maybe TRBD1 (5 bases). CDR1 GTSNPN and CDR2 SVGIG come from the germline V gene (reference sequence). V was pared by 5 bases and J by 4 bases, with 11 bases between. The CDR3 contains 12 residues. CDR3 DNA: TGTGCCTGGTCAGGGTTGAGCACTGAAGCTTTCTTT. This sequence encodes CAWSGLSTEAFF.

This clonotype was seen many times. The chain joins TRBV12-3 or TRBV12-4 to TRBJ2-7, with TRBD1 as a possible D gene (6 bases). This CDR3 region has 14 residues. V was clipped by 1 base and J by 6 bases, with 13 bases between them. Here the CDR3 reads CASSLGGLPGEQYF. The CDR3, as DNA: TGTGCCAGCAGTTTAGGGGGGCTTCCGGGCGAGCAGTACTTC.

This clonotype turned up a few times. This sequence joins TRBV12-3 or TRBV12-4 and TRBJ1-1; 9 positions agree with TRBD1. The CDR3 length is 15 residues. Trimming cost V 3 bases and J 5 bases; bases outside gene matches: 7. The CDR3 DNA follows: TGTGCCAGCAGTTTTGGGGGGACAGGGAGGACTGAAGCTTTCTTT. Protein: CASSFGGTGRTEAFF.

On this clonotype: With a much larger clone just one base away, this may be a read error. This chain links TRBV20-1 with TRBJ1-5, with unresolved D. The CDR3 length is 13 residues. Germline-derived CDR1 and CDR2 are DFQATT and SNEGSKA (reference sequence). CDR3 bases: TGCAGTGTATGGAACACACCAAATCAGCCCCAGCAATTT. Its translation: CSVWNTPNQPQQF.

This clonotype was seen ten or more times. The chain links TRBV9 to TRBJ1-5; D is unresolved. Germline V gene sequence: CDR1 SGDLS, CDR2 YYNGEE. V lost 0 bases to trimming and J lost 3 bases, with 7 bases between them. The CDR3 totals 14 residues. The CDR3 reads CASSVGTFNQPQHF. Here the CDR3 DNA reads TGTGCCAGCAGCGTAGGGACCTTCAATCAGCCCCAGCATTTT. The whole variable domain, remainder taken from reference TRBV9 and TRBJ1-5, is DSGVTQTPKHLITATGQRVTLRCSPRSGDLSVYWYQQSLDQGLQFLIQYYNGEERAKGNILERFSAQQFPDLHSELNLSSLELGDSALYFCASSVGTFNQPQHFGDGTRLSIL.

The genes are TRBV29-1 and TRBJ1-3, with TRBD1 as a possible D gene (5 bases). Germline V CDR1 and CDR2: SQVTM, ANQGSEA. V was trimmed by 3 bases and J by 2 bases, leaving 11 bases between them. The CDR3 is 14 amino acids. The CDR3 protein is CSVDGGVTGNTIYF. The CDR3 DNA is TGCAGCGTTGATGGGGGTGTGACTGGAAACACCATATATTTT.

This clonotype was counted at least ten times. The chain couples TRBV2 to TRBJ1-1; a weak D match, TRBD1 (5 bases). This CDR3 has 13 amino acids. Germline V CDR1 and CDR2: SNHLY, FYNNEI. The V end was cut by 4 bases, the J end by 10 bases, with 16 bases between. The DNA for the CDR3 is TGTGCCAGCAGTGGGGTCAGGTTTGGGGGAGCTTTCTTT. Amino acid sequence: CASSGVRFGGAFF.